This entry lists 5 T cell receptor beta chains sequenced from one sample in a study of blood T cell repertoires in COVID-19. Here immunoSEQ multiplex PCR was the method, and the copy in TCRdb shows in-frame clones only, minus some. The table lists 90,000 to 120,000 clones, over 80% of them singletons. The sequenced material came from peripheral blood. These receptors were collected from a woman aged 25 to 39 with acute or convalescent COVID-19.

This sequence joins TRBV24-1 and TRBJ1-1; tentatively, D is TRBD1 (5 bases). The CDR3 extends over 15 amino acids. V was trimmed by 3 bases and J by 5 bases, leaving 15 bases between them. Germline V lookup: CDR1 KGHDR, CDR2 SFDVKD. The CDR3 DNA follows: TGTGCCACCAGTGATACCGGACGGGGGAGAACTGAAGCTTTCTTT. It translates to CATSDTGRGRTEAFF.

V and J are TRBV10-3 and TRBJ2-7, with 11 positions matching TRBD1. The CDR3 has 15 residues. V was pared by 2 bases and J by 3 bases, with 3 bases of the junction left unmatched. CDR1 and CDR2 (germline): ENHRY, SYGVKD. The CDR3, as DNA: TGTGCCATCAGTGAGGAGGGACAGGGGGTCTACGAGCAGTACTTC. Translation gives CAISEEGQGVYEQYF.

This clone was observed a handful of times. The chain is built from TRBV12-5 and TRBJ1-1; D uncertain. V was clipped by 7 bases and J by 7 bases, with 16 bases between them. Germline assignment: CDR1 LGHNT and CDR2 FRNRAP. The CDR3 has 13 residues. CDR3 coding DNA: TGTGCTAGTGTTGCCGAAGGGAGGGTTGAAGCTTTCTTT. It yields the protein CASVAEGRVEAFF.

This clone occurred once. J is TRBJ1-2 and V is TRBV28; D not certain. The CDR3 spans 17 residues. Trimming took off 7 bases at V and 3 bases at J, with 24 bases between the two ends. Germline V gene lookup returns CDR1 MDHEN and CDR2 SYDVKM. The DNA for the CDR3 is TGTGCCAGCACCTCCTCCCCAGGCGGGAGAAAAGACTATGGCTACACCTTC. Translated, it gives CASTSSPGGRKDYGYTF.

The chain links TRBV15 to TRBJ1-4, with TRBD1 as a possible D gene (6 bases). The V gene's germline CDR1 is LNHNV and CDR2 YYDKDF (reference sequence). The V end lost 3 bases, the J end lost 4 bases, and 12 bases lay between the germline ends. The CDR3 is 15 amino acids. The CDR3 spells CATSRGQGDNEKLFF. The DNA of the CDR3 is TGTGCCACCAGCAGGGGACAAGGAGATAATGAAAAACTGTTTTTT.